The 18 T cell receptor beta chains presented below share a single source sample, sequenced in a study of T cells in Graves' hyperthyroidism and ophthalmopathy. The CDR3 regions of TCR beta were amplified from RNA transcripts. The HTBI primer set served for first-round RT-PCR of the TCR CDR3. TCRdb re-analysed the multiplex PCR reads in MiXCR, keeping a single row per CDR3 protein. The sample lists around 600,000 distinct CDR3 sequences; 11% to 15% were seen once. Specimen: blood. The receptors were sampled from a woman aged 18-35 years with Graves' ophthalmopathy.

Many counts were recorded for this clonotype. The chain employs TRBV6-1 and TRBJ1-1; D unresolved. The germline CDR1 and CDR2 sequences are MNHNS and SASEGT. The CDR3 runs to 12 residues. Trimming pared 7 bases from V and 6 bases from J, leaving 12 bases between. The CDR3 DNA is TGTGCCAGCACCCAAACGGTATCTGAAGCTTTCTTT. Protein sequence: CASTQTVSEAFF.

This clonotype was detected a few times. This chain links TRBV27 with TRBJ1-4, with D uncertain. Germline-derived CDR1 and CDR2 are MNHEY and SMNVEV (reference sequence). The CDR3 spans 14 residues. Trimming removed 6 bases from V and 7 bases from J, with 15 bases in between. CDR3 protein: CASSRTPVGEKLFF. The CDR3 DNA reads TGTGCCAGCAGCAGGACCCCAGTGGGTGAAAAACTGTTTTTT.

Note on this clonotype: One base away lies a much larger clone, so this may be a sequencing read error. For the CDR3, the DNA is TGTGCCAGCAGATTTGGACTGAGCGATCAGCCCCAGCATTTT. It translates to CASRFGLSDQPQHF. The chain is built from TRBV6-1 and TRBJ1-5; D unresolved. V was clipped by 6 bases and J by 5 bases, with 14 bases between them. CDR3 length: 14 residues. Germline lookup yields CDR1 MNHNS and CDR2 SASEGT.

This clonotype was detected ten times or more. The rearrangement joins TRBV7-2 to TRBJ2-1; 10 positions match TRBD2. This CDR3 contains 15 residues. The V segment lost 4 bases and the J segment 9 bases; nucleotides outside the gene matches: 9. Germline V gives CDR1 SGHTA, CDR2 FQGNSA. This CDR3 is CASSWAASGGGEQFF. The CDR3 DNA sequence: TGTGCCAGCAGCTGGGCTGCTAGCGGGGGAGGTGAGCAGTTCTTC. The entire variable domain, with the rest obtained from reference TRBV7-2 and TRBJ2-1, is as follows: GAGVSQSPSNKVTEKGKDVELRCDPISGHTALYWYRQSLGQGLEFLIYFQGNSAPDKSGLPSDRFSAERTGGSVSTLTIQRTQQEDSAVYLCASSWAASGGGEQFFGPGTRLTVL.

This clonotype was detected many times. The chain combines TRBV6-1 with TRBJ2-3; 10 bases match TRBD1. CDR3 length: 17 residues. The V segment lost 5 bases and the J segment 0 bases; nucleotides outside the gene matches: 8. Germline V lookup: CDR1 MNHNS, CDR2 SASEGT. This CDR3 is CASSSPRDRGSTDTQYF. CDR3 bases: TGTGCCAGCAGTTCCCCCCGGGACAGGGGAAGCACAGATACGCAGTATTTT.

Ten or more counts support this clonotype. The chain has TRBV7-2 and TRBJ2-5, with 7 bases aligning to TRBD2. The CDR3 has 12 amino acids. Looked up from germline, CDR1 is SGHTA and CDR2 is FQGNSA. The V segment lost 5 bases and the J segment 10 bases; nucleotides outside the gene matches: 7. The CDR3 spells CASSPGGGSQYF. CDR3 coding DNA: TGTGCCAGCAGCCCTGGCGGCGGGAGCCAGTACTTC.

This clonotype was seen a few times. This rearrangement joins TRBV5-4 to TRBJ2-7; TRBD2 aligns across 7 bases. From germline, CDR1 is SGHNT and CDR2 YYREEE (reference sequence). Unmatched junction bases numbered 10, after V lost 0 bases and J lost 7 bases. The CDR3 extends over 15 amino acids. The CDR3: CASSLAAGVVKEQYF. The CDR3 DNA is TGTGCCAGCAGCTTGGCCGCGGGGGTAGTTAAGGAGCAGTACTTC.

This clonotype was seen at least ten times. The gene calls are TRBV12-3 or TRBV12-4 and TRBJ2-1; D gene unclear. The CDR3 spans 14 residues. Deletions cut 3 bases from V and 7 bases from J, with 13 bases between. As DNA, the CDR3 is TGTGCCAGCAGTTTTCTAGTCCACGGGAATGAGCAGTTCTTC. Amino acids: CASSFLVHGNEQFF.

This clonotype was detected ten times or more. V and J are TRBV20-1 and TRBJ1-4; a possible D gene is TRBD1 (5 bases). The V end was cut by 5 bases, the J end by 5 bases, with 12 bases between. Germline V CDR1 and CDR2: DFQATT, SNEGSKA (reference sequence). This CDR3 region has 13 residues. CDR3 DNA sequence: TGCAGTGCTCGAAGGCAGGGAAATGAAAAACTGTTTTTT. Amino acid sequence: CSARRQGNEKLFF.

This clonotype was counted ten times or more. DNA for the CDR3: TGCGCCAGCAGCTTGGACGGGGGCATCAATCAGCCCCAGCATTTT. Encoded protein: CASSLDGGINQPQHF. The chain carries TRBV5-1 and TRBJ1-5; perhaps TRBD1 as D (6 bases). The CDR3 sequence is 15 residues long. Germline lookup yields CDR1 SGHRS and CDR2 YFSETQ. The V end was cut by 0 bases, the J end by 3 bases, with 10 bases between.

There are many counts of this clonotype. The J gene is TRBJ2-2, the V gene TRBV3-1; 7 nucleotides align to TRBD2. V lost 6 bases and J lost 2; bases outside the gene matches: 9. Per germline, CDR1 LGHDT and CDR2 YNNKEL (reference sequence). This CDR3 spans 16 amino acids. As DNA, the CDR3 is TGTGCCAGCAGTCAAAAAACTAGCGTAAACACCGGGGAGCTGTTTTTT. Amino acid sequence: CASSQKTSVNTGELFF.

This clonotype was counted many times. The chain uses TRBV6-1 and TRBJ1-2, with D uncertain. This CDR3 comprises 15 residues. The ends were cut back, 2 bases at V and 0 bases at J, with 10 bases in the middle. CDR1 and CDR2 from the germline V gene are MNHNS and SASEGT. The CDR3: CASSEMKGANYGYTF. CDR3 nucleotide sequence: TGTGCCAGCAGTGAAATGAAGGGCGCTAACTATGGCTACACCTTC.

This clonotype has ten or more counts. CDR3 coding DNA: TGTGCCAGCAGCCAAGGACAGGGGGCAAATTCACCCCTCCACTTT. Encoded protein: CASSQGQGANSPLHF. V is TRBV14 and J is TRBJ1-6, with TRBD1 identical over 10 bases. V gave up 1 base and J gave up 7 bases; unmatched junction bases: 1. Germline V lookup: CDR1 SGHDN, CDR2 FVKESK. The CDR3 runs to 15 residues.

V is TRBV27 and J is TRBJ2-7, with 9 positions matching TRBD2. CDR3 size: 14 residues. Germline V CDR1 and CDR2: MNHEY, SMNVEV (reference sequence). The J segment lost 6 bases and the V segment lost 0 bases, leaving 3 bases of the junction unmatched. Written as DNA, the CDR3 is TGTGCCAGCAGTTTATCTAGCGGGAGTGCCGAGCAGTACTTC. This sequence encodes CASSLSSGSAEQYF.

This clonotype occurred a few times. A single base separates this from a much larger clone, so it may be a read error. The chain joins TRBV6-5 to TRBJ2-1; D is unresolved. The CDR3 loop spans 17 amino acids. Germline-derived CDR1 and CDR2 are MNHEY and SVGAGI. CDR3 in DNA: TGTGCCAGCAGTTACTCCCCCCAAGGGATCGCCTACAATGCGCAGTTCTTC. Translating it yields CASSYSPQGIAYNAQFF.

This clonotype was recorded at least ten times. The CDR3 DNA follows: TGCGCCAGCAGCTTGGATGGTACCAACACTGAAGCTTTCTTT. Translating it yields CASSLDGTNTEAFF. The gene calls are TRBV5-1 and TRBJ1-1; D is ambiguous. Germline V gene data show CDR1 as SGHRS and CDR2 as YFSETQ. This CDR3 region has 14 residues. V was shortened by 0 bases and J by 2 bases, with 8 bases between the two germline ends.

This clonotype has at least ten counts. V gene TRBV12-3 or TRBV12-4 combines with J gene TRBJ1-3; possible D gene TRBD1, 5 bases. V dropped 6 bases and J dropped 0 bases, with 15 bases sitting between them. The CDR3 contains 16 residues. For the CDR3, the DNA is TGTGCCAGCAGCAGCACAGGATCCCCCTCTGGAAACACCATATATTTT. Translating gives CASSSTGSPSGNTIYF.

This clonotype occurred many times. The CDR3 protein is CASGSDRGLATEAFF. CDR3 bases: TGTGCTAGTGGTTCGGACAGGGGGTTGGCCACTGAAGCTTTCTTT. The chain links TRBV12-5 to TRBJ1-1; 10 nucleotides line up with TRBD1. Germline V CDR1 and CDR2: LGHNT, FRNRAP. The ends lost 4 bases at V and 4 bases at J; junction bases unmatched: 6. The CDR3 spans 15 residues.